This entry concerns a single T cell receptor beta chain. Its antigen is unknown. This sample is part of a study of cytomegalovirus exposure and HLA in healthy donors. Study-level findings and limits: Follow-up analysis later connected one missense variant in DCLRE1C with trimming of TCR beta V- and J-genes. Per published accounts, TCR beta sequences correctly predicted the HLA-A and HLA-B alleles of most subjects. The classifier reportedly diagnosed cytomegalovirus status with high specificity and sensitivity.

The germline CDR1 and CDR2 sequences are SSHAT and FNYEAQ (reference sequence). Losses at the gene ends were 5 bases for V and 3 bases for J; bases not matched to a gene: 2. This CDR3 region has 14 residues. The PCR contained 60 Vbeta and 13 Jbeta primers. Sequencing was performed with immunoSEQ multiplex PCR; in TCRdb, only in-frame clones are kept and a portion is missing. The sample gives around 230,000 clones, roughly 84% of which show up once; 0.2% to 0.25% is in the top ten. The rearrangement links TRBV7-7 to TRBJ2-5; 11 nucleotides align to TRBD2. Sequencing input: PBMCs. The TCR originated in a girl aged 2 to 9 in good health and CMV-seronegative. The CDR3: CASSTGLAEETQYF. CDR3 bases: TGTGCCAGCAGCACGGGACTAGCGGAAGAGACCCAGTACTTC.